What follows are 10 T cell receptor beta chains derived from one specimen sequenced in a study of beta chain features in type 1 diabetes. Expressed TCRB transcripts were sequenced after all isolated RNA was converted to cDNA. Method: immunoSEQ multiplex PCR; TCRdb's copy keeps in-frame clones and lacks some. The data contain 350,000 to 400,000 clones, approximately 16% of them singletons. The sequencing sample was made of naive CD4+ T cells from blood. The receptors were gathered from a woman aged 18-29 years in good health.

This rearrangement joins TRBV6-5 to TRBJ2-5; D possibly corresponds to TRBD1 (5 bases). The CDR3 contains 14 residues. CDR1 MNHEY and CDR2 SVGAGI come from the germline V gene. V was cut by 2 bases and J by 7 bases, with 14 bases left in between. CDR3 residues: CASSYSQGKGTQYF. The CDR3 nucleotides read TGTGCCAGCAGTTACAGCCAGGGAAAGGGGACCCAGTACTTC.

This clone was found a few times. This CDR3 reads CASSSPGTGGAEQYF. The CDR3 coding sequence is TGTGCCAGCAGCTCTCCCGGGACAGGGGGCGCCGAGCAGTACTTC. The rearrangement uses TRBV5-5 and TRBJ2-7; 12 nucleotides match TRBD1. The CDR3 loop spans 15 amino acids. CDR1 and CDR2 from the germline V gene are SGHKS and YYEKEE (reference sequence). The V segment lost 3 bases and the J segment 6 bases; nucleotides outside the gene matches: 7.

The CDR3 DNA sequence: TGTGCCAGCAGCGACAGGGGTAGGACTGAAGCTTTCTTT. Residues: CASSDRGRTEAFF. The chain joins TRBV7-3 to TRBJ1-1, with 8 nucleotides matching TRBD1. CDR3 length equals 13 residues. Losses at the gene ends were 5 bases for V and 5 bases for J; bases not matched to a gene: 4. Germline lookup yields CDR1 SGHTA and CDR2 FQGTGA.

The genes are TRBV27 and TRBJ1-4; TRBD1 might be the D (6 bases). From germline, CDR1 is MNHEY and CDR2 SMNVEV (reference sequence). The CDR3 runs 17 residues. V was clipped by 4 bases and J by 4 bases, with 19 bases between them. CDR3 protein: CASSSLGFRGDNEKLFF. The DNA for the CDR3 is TGTGCCAGCAGTTCCCTCGGGTTCAGGGGTGATAATGAAAAACTGTTTTTT. Filled out from reference TRBV27 and TRBJ1-4, the complete variable domain reads EAQVTQNPRYLITVTGKKLTVTCSQNMNHEYMSWYRQDPGLGLRQIYYSMNVEVTDKGDVPEGYKVSRKEKRNFPLILESPSPNQTSLYFCASSSLGFRGDNEKLFFGSGTQLSVL.

This clone was seen more than once but under ten times. The rearrangement links TRBV5-1 to TRBJ1-1; D possibly corresponds to TRBD1 (6 bases). This CDR3 region has 14 residues. V lost 3 bases and J 1 base, leaving 10 bases between the germline ends. Looked up from germline, CDR1 is SGHRS and CDR2 is YFSETQ. As DNA, the CDR3 is TGCGCCAGCAGCTCGATACAGGGGAACACTGAAGCTTTCTTT. Protein product: CASSSIQGNTEAFF.

The chain's CDR3 is CASSQLGLASNTQYF. CDR3 sequence (DNA): TGCGCCAGCAGCCAACTGGGACTAGCGAGTAATACGCAGTATTTT. The chain employs TRBV4-1 and TRBJ2-3; TRBD2 matches 10 bases. The length of the CDR3 is 15 residues. J was trimmed by 7 bases and V by 2 bases; bases with no gene match: 6. Germline loops: CDR1 MGHRA, CDR2 YSYEKL.

The CDR3 is CATSRADRALSNTGELFF. CDR3 bases: TGTGCCACCAGCAGAGCAGACAGGGCCTTATCGAACACCGGGGAGCTGTTTTTT. This chain uses TRBV15 with TRBJ2-2, with TRBD1 identical over 7 bases. The CDR3 extends over 18 amino acids. V lost 1 base, J lost 0 bases, and 8 bases stayed unmatched. Germline V gene data show CDR1 as LNHNV and CDR2 as YYDKDF (reference sequence).

The table lists this clone with a few counts. The V call is TRBV18, the J call TRBJ2-7, with 9 bases fitting TRBD1. V shed 3 bases and J 9 bases; nucleotides not matched to a gene: 6. Germline CDR1 KGHSH, CDR2 LQKENI. CDR3 length equals 13 residues. In DNA, the CDR3 is TGTGCCAGCTCACCTGACAGGGGGAATTGGCAGTACTTC. Amino acids: CASSPDRGNWQYF.

This clone was seen only a few times. The sample holds other DNA sequences that translate to the same CDR3. The chain links TRBV7-9 to TRBJ2-5, with no clear D. Germline V lookup: CDR1 SEHNR, CDR2 FQNEAQ (reference sequence). V shed 0 bases and J shed 2 bases, with 10 bases lying between them. CDR3 size: 15 residues. CDR3 sequence (DNA): TGTGCCAGCAGCTTAGCGGGCCAAGCTCAAGAGACCCAGTACTTC. Residues: CASSLAGQAQETQYF.

V and J are TRBV25-1 and TRBJ2-6, with D possibly matching TRBD2 (7 bases). From germline, CDR1 is MGHDK and CDR2 SYGVNS. The ends were cut back, 3 bases at V and 4 bases at J, with 16 bases in the middle. The CDR3 has 17 residues. CDR3 bases: TGTGCCAGCAGTGACCGGGGGGCCGGGCGCGGGGCCAACGTCCTGACTTTC. It specifies CASSDRGAGRGANVLTF.